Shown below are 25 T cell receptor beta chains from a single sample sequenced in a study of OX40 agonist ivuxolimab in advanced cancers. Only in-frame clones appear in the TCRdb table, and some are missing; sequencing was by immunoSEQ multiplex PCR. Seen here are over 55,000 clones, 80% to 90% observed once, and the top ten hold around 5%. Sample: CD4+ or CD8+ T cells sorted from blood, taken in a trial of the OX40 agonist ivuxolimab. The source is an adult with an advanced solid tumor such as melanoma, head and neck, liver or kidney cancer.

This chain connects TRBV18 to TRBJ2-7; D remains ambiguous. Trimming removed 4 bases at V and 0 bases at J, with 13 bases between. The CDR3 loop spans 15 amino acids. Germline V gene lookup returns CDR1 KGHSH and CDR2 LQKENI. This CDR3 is CASSLGQYGSYEQYF. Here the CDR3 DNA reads TGTGCCAGCTCACTTGGGCAATATGGCTCCTACGAGCAGTACTTC.

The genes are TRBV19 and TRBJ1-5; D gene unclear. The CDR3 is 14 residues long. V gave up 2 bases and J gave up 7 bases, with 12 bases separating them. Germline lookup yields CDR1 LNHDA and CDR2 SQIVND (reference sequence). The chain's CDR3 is CASSIPSIGQPQHF. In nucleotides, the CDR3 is TGTGCCAGTAGTATACCGTCCATAGGACAGCCCCAGCATTTT.

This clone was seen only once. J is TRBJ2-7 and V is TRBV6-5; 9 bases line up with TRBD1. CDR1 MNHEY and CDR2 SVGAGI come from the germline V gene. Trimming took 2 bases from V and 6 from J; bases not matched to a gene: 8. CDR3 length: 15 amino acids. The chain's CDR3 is CASSYATGGPGEQYF. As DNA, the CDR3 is TGTGCCAGCAGTTACGCGACAGGGGGACCGGGCGAGCAGTACTTC.

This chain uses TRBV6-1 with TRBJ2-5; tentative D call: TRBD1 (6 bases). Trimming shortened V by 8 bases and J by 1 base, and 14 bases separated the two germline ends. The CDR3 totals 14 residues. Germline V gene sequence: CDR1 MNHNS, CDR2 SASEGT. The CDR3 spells CASQQGSVQETQYF. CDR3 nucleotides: TGTGCCAGCCAACAGGGTTCCGTCCAAGAGACCCAGTACTTC.

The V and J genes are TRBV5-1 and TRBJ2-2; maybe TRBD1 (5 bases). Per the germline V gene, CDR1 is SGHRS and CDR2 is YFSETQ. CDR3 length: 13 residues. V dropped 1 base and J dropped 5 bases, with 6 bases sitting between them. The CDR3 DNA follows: TGCGCCAGCAGCTTGCAGGGAACCGGGGAGCTGTTTTTT. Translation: CASSLQGTGELFF.

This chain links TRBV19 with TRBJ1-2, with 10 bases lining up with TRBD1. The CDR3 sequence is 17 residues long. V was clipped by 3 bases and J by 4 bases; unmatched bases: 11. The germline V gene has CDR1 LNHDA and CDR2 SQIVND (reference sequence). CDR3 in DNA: TGTGCCAGTAGTATGGGGACAGGGGTAGGTCTTAGCTATGGCTACACCTTC. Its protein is CASSMGTGVGLSYGYTF.

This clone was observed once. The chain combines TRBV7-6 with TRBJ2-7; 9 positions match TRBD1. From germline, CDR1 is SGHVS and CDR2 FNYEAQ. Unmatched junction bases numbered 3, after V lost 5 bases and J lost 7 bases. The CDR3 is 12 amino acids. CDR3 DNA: TGTGCCAGCAGCCGACAGGGGGGAGAGCAGTACTTC. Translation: CASSRQGGEQYF.

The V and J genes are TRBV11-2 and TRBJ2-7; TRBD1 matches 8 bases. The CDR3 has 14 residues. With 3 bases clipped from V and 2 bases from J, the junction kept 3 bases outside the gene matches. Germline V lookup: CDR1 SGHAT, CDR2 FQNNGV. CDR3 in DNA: TGTGCCAGCAGCTTTGACAGGGGTCCCTACGAGCAGTACTTC. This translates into CASSFDRGPYEQYF. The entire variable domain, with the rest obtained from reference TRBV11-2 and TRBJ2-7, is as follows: EAGVAQSPRYKIIEKRQSVAFWCNPISGHATLYWYQQILGQGPKLLIQFQNNGVVDDSQLPKDRFSAERLKGVDSTLKIQPAKLEDSAVYLCASSFDRGPYEQYFGPGTRLTVT.

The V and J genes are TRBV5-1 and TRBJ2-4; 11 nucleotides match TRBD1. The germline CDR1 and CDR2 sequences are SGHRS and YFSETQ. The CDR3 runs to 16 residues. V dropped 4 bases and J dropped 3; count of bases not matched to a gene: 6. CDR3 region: CASSDGTGGDKNIQYF. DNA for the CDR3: TGCGCCAGCAGCGACGGGACAGGGGGAGACAAAAACATTCAGTACTTC.

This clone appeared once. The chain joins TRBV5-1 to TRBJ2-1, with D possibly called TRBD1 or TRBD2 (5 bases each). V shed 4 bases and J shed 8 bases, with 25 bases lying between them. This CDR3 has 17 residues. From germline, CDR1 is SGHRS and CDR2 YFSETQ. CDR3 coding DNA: TGCGCCAGCAGCCCGCCGGGGCAGGCTACCACACTACATGAGCAGTTCTTC. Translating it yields CASSPPGQATTLHEQFF.

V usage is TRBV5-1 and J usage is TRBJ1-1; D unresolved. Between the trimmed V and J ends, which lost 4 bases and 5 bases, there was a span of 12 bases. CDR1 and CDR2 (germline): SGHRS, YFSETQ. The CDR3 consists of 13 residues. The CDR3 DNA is TGCGCCAGCAGCCTAAGGAAGGAGACTGAAGCTTTCTTT. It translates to CASSLRKETEAFF.

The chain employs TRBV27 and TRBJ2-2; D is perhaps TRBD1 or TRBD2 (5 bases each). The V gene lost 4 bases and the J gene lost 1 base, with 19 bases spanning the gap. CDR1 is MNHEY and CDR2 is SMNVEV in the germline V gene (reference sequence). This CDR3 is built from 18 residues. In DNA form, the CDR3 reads TGTGCCAGCAGTTCCCTTTGGGGTGGTGGGGGGAACACCGGGGAGCTGTTTTTT. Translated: CASSSLWGGGGNTGELFF.

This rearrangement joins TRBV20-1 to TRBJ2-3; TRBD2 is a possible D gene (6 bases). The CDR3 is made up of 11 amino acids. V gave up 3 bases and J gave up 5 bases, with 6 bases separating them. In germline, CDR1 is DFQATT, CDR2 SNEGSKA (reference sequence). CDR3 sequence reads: CSASGGDTQYF. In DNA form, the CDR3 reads TGCAGTGCTAGCGGGGGAGATACGCAGTATTTT.

CDR3 loop: CASLAGGTDTQYF. Here the CDR3 DNA reads TGTGCCAGCCTAGCGGGGGGCACAGATACGCAGTATTTT. The V and J genes are TRBV6-5 and TRBJ2-3; TRBD2 matches at 10 bases. After removal of 8 bases from V and 1 base from J, the junction contained 0 bases not matched to a gene. Germline V CDR1 and CDR2: MNHEY, SVGAGI. The CDR3 contains 13 residues.

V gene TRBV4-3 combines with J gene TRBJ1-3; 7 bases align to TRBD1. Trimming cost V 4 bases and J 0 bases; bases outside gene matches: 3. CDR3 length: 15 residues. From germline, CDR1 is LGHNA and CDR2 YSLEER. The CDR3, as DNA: TGCGCCAGCAGCCTTGCAGGGGGCTCTGGAAACACCATATATTTT. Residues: CASSLAGGSGNTIYF.

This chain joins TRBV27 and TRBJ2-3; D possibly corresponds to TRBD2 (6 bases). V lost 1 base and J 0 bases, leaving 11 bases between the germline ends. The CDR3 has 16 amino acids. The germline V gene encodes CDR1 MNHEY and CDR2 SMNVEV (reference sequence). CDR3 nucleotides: TGTGCCAGCAGTTTATTTAGCGGATCTAGCACAGATACGCAGTATTTT. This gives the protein CASSLFSGSSTDTQYF.

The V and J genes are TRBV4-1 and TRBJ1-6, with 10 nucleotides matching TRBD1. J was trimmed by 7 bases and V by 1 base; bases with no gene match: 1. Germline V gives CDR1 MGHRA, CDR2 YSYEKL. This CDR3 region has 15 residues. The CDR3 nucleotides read TGCGCCAGCAGCCAAGGGGACAGGGGAAATTCACCCCTCCACTTT. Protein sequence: CASSQGDRGNSPLHF.

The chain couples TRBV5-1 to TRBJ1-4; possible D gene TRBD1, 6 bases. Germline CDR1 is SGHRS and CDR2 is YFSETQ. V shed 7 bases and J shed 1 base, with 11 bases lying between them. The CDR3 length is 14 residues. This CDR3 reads CASGQQGTNEKLFF. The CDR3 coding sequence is TGCGCCAGCGGACAACAGGGAACTAATGAAAAACTGTTTTTT. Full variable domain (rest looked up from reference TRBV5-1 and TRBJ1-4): KAGVTQTPRYLIKTRGQQVTLSCSPISGHRSVSWYQQTPGQGLQFLFEYFSETQRNKGNFPGRFSGRQFSNSRSEMNVSTLELGDSALYLCASGQQGTNEKLFFGSGTQLSVL.

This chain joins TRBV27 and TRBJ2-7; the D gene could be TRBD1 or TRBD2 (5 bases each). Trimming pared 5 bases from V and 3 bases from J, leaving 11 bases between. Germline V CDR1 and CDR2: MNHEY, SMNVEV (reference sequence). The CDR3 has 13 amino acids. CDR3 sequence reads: CASSEGRSYEQYF. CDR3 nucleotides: TGTGCCAGCAGTGAGGGACGGAGCTACGAGCAGTACTTC.

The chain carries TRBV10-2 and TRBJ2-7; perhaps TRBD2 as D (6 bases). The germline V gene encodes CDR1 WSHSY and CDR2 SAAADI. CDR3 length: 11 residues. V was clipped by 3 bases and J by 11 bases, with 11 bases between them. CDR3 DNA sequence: TGCGCCAGCAGTGATAGGAGGGAGGAGTACTTC. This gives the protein CASSDRREEYF.

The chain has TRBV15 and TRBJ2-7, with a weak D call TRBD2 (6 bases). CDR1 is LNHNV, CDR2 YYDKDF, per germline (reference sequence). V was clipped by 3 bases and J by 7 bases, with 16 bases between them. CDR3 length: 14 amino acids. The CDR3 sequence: CATSSRNWRGEQYF. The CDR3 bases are TGTGCCACCAGCAGCCGCAATTGGAGGGGAGAGCAGTACTTC. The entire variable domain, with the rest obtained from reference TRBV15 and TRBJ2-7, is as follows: DAMVIQNPRYQVTQFGKPVTLSCSQTLNHNVMYWYQQKSSQAPKLLFHYYDKDFNNEADTPDNFQSRRPNTSFCFLDIRSPGLGDTAMYLCATSSRNWRGEQYFGPGTRLTVT.

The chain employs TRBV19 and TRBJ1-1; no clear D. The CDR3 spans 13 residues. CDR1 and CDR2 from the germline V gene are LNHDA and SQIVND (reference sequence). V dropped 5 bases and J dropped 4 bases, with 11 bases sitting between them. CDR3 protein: CASSSRSATEAFF. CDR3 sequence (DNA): TGTGCCAGTAGTTCCCGTAGCGCCACTGAAGCTTTCTTT.

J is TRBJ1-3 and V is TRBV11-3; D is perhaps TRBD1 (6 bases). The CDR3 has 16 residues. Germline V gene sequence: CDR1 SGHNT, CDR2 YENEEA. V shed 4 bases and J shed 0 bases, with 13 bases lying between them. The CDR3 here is CASSSWTVSSGNTIYF. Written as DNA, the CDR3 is TGTGCCAGCAGCTCCTGGACAGTTTCCTCTGGAAACACCATATATTTT.

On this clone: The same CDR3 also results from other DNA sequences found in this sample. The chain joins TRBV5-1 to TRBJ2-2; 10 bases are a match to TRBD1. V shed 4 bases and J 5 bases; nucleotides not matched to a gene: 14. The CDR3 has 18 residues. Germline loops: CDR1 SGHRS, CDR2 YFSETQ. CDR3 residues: CASSEGTGDPLRTGELFF. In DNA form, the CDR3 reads TGCGCCAGCAGCGAAGGGACAGGGGACCCCTTGAGGACCGGGGAGCTGTTTTTT. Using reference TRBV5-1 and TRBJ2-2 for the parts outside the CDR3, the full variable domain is KAGVTQTPRYLIKTRGQQVTLSCSPISGHRSVSWYQQTPGQGLQFLFEYFSETQRNKGNFPGRFSGRQFSNSRSEMNVSTLELGDSALYLCASSEGTGDPLRTGELFFGEGSRLTVL.

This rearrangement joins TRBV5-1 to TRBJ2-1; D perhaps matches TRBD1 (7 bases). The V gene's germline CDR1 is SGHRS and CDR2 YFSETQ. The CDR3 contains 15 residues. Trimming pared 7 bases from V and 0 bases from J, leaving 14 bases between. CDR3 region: CASSAGGTSYNEQFF. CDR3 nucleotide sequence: TGCGCCAGCTCCGCAGGGGGGACCTCCTACAATGAGCAGTTCTTC.